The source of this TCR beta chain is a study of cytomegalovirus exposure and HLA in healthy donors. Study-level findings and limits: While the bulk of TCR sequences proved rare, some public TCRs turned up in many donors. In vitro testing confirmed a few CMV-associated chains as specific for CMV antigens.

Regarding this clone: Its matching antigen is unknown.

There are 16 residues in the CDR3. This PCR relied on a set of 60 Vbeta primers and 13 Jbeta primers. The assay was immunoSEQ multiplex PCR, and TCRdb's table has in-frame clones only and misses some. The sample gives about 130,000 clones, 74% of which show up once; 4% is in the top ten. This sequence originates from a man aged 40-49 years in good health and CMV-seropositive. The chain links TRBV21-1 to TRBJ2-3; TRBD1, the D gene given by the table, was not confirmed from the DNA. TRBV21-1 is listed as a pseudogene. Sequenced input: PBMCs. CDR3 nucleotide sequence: TGTGCCAGCAGCAGCCCGAAGAGGGGGAGCACAGATACGCAGTATTTT. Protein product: CASSSPKRGSTDTQYF.